These 21 T cell receptor beta chains share one sample of origin, sequenced in a study of monozygotic twins with inflammatory bowel disease. No DNA is given; TCRdb re-called the 5' RACE reads and lists each CDR3 protein once. The specimen's table records roughly 300,000 distinct CDR3 sequences. The source material was blood. Receptors originate from a human donor with ulcerative colitis or Crohn's disease, or a healthy co-twin of an affected twin (not recorded which).

The gene calls are TRBV27 and TRBJ2-1; no DNA is available, so the TRBD1 call from TCRdb remains unchecked. Germline-derived CDR1 and CDR2 are MNHEY and SMNVEV (reference sequence). This CDR3 region has 15 residues. This chain's CDR3 is CASSFMGQGRYEQFF.

The J gene is TRBJ2-1, the V gene TRBV20-1; lacking DNA, the TRBD2 call made by TCRdb goes unchecked. The CDR3 totals 15 residues. Germline V lookup: CDR1 DFQATT, CDR2 SNEGSKA (reference sequence). The CDR3 protein is CSADTFAGGGNEQFF.

V usage is TRBV4-2 and J usage is TRBJ2-1; lacking DNA, the TRBD2 call made by TCRdb goes unchecked. CDR1 and CDR2 from the germline V gene are LGHNA and YNFKEQ. The CDR3 extends over 15 amino acids. CDR3 in amino acids: CASSQELAGGSEQFF.

The V and J genes are TRBV9 and TRBJ1-6; TCRdb reports TRBD1, a call that lacks DNA to check it against. CDR3 size: 16 residues. Germline V gene lookup returns CDR1 SGDLS and CDR2 YYNGEE. The CDR3 loop is CASSARQGTNNSPLHF. The complete variable domain, with remaining parts taken from reference TRBV9 and TRBJ1-6, reads DSGVTQTPKHLITATGQRVTLRCSPRSGDLSVYWYQQSLDQGLQFLIQYYNGEERAKGNILERFSAQQFPDLHSELNLSSLELGDSALYFCASSARQGTNNSPLHFGNGTRLTVT.

The chain has TRBV4-3 and TRBJ2-7; TCRdb designates TRBD2, a call that cannot be tested without DNA. The CDR3 runs 18 residues. The germline CDR1 and CDR2 sequences are LGHNA and YSLEER. The CDR3 region is CASSQEVAGGINAYEQYF.

The chain joins TRBV5-4 to TRBJ2-7; with no DNA, the TCRdb D assignment of TRBD1 cannot be verified. CDR1 SGHNT and CDR2 YYREEE come from the germline V gene (reference sequence). This CDR3 has 15 amino acids. CDR3 sequence: CASSLKGRQLYEQYF.

The rearrangement uses TRBV27 and TRBJ2-7; no DNA is available, so the TRBD1 call from TCRdb remains unchecked. The CDR3 loop spans 14 amino acids. Germline assignment: CDR1 MNHEY and CDR2 SMNVEV (reference sequence). The CDR3: CASTRFGGSYEQYF.

The V call is TRBV6-2 or TRBV6-3, the J call TRBJ2-1. The germline CDR1 and CDR2 sequences are MNHEY and SVGEGT. The CDR3 totals 12 residues. CDR3 loop: CASLRQDNEQFF.

V is TRBV12-3 or TRBV12-4 and J is TRBJ1-5; TCRdb gives TRBD1 as the D gene, but with no DNA this cannot be confirmed. This CDR3 comprises 13 residues. The CDR3 region is CASSLRDDQPQHF.

The chain couples TRBV27 to TRBJ2-7; the TCRdb call, TRBD1, lacks DNA for checking. The CDR3 is 14 residues long. The V gene's germline CDR1 is MNHEY and CDR2 SMNVEV (reference sequence). The CDR3 here is CASSPGTWGYEQYF.

The genes are TRBV20-1 and TRBJ1-3. The CDR3 loop spans 13 amino acids. Germline values: CDR1 DFQATT, CDR2 SNEGSKA (reference sequence). The CDR3 is CSAVGSYGNTIYF.

This rearrangement joins TRBV15 to TRBJ2-7; with no DNA, the TCRdb D assignment of TRBD2 cannot be verified. The CDR3 spans 16 residues. Germline V gene lookup returns CDR1 LNHNV and CDR2 YYDKDF (reference sequence). The CDR3: CATSRAPGLVQGEQYF.

The CDR3 sequence is CASSLIDRGRAEKLFF. V and J are TRBV27 and TRBJ1-4; lacking DNA, the TRBD1 call made by TCRdb goes unchecked. The CDR3 consists of 16 residues. Germline V gene lookup returns CDR1 MNHEY and CDR2 SMNVEV (reference sequence).

The chain employs TRBV6-1 and TRBJ2-2; there is no DNA to check the TCRdb D call of TRBD2. Germline values: CDR1 MNHNS, CDR2 SASEGT. The CDR3 contains 15 residues. The CDR3 sequence: CASSVARTPTGELFF.

This chain uses TRBV2 with TRBJ1-2; TCRdb reports TRBD1, a call that lacks DNA to check it against. The germline CDR1 and CDR2 sequences are SNHLY and FYNNEI. CDR3 length equals 15 residues. The CDR3 is CASSEEQGSNYGYTF. The complete variable domain, with remaining parts taken from reference TRBV2 and TRBJ1-2, reads EPEVTQTPSHQVTQMGQEVILRCVPISNHLYFYWYRQILGQKVEFLVSFYNNEISEKSEIFDDQFSVERPDGSNFTLKIRSTKLEDSAMYFCASSEEQGSNYGYTFGSGTRLTVV.

The chain links TRBV2 to TRBJ1-6; without DNA, the TCRdb call of TRBD1 cannot be checked. The germline V gene has CDR1 SNHLY and CDR2 FYNNEI. The CDR3 is 14 amino acids. The CDR3: CASSLTGLESPLHF.

V is TRBV27 and J is TRBJ2-4; with no DNA, the TCRdb D assignment of TRBD1 cannot be verified. The CDR3 contains 15 residues. Germline V gene sequence: CDR1 MNHEY, CDR2 SMNVEV (reference sequence). CDR3 protein: CASGQQRGGKNIQYF.

The chain joins TRBV7-2 to TRBJ2-7; TCRdb indicates TRBD1, and absent DNA this call remains unverified. In germline, CDR1 is SGHTA, CDR2 FQGNSA. This CDR3 has 11 residues. The CDR3 loop is CARDPEVEQYF.

This sequence joins TRBV7-8 and TRBJ1-2; TCRdb lists TRBD1, though no DNA is available to test this call. Germline V gene lookup returns CDR1 SGHVS and CDR2 FQNEAQ. The CDR3 runs 14 residues. This CDR3 reads CASSLAPRDYGYTF.

V and J are TRBV7-9 and TRBJ2-1. Per the germline V gene, CDR1 is SEHNR and CDR2 is FQNEAQ (reference sequence). This CDR3 is 14 amino acids long. This CDR3 is CASSLEISYNEQFF.

The chain couples TRBV12-3 or TRBV12-4 to TRBJ1-3; the D call from TCRdb, TRBD1, cannot be confirmed without DNA. The CDR3 is 14 residues long. The CDR3 protein is CASSTTGVGNTIYF.